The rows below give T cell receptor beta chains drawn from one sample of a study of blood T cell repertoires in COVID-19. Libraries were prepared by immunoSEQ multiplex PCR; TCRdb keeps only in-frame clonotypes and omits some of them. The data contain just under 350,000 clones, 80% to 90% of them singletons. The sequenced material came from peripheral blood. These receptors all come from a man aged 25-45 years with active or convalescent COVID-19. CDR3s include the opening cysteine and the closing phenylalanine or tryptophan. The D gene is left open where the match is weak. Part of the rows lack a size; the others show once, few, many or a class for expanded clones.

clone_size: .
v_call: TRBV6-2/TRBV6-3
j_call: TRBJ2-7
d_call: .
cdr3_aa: CASSYNQGGYEQYF
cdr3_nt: TGTGCCAGCAGTTACAACCAGGGAGGCTACGAGCAGTACTTC

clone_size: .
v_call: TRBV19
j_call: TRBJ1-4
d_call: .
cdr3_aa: CASSMRQPNEKLFF
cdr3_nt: TGTGCCAGTAGTATGAGACAGCCAAATGAAAAACTGTTTTTT

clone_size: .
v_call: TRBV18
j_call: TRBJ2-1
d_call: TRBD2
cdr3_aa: CASSTGGPAEQFF
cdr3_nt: TGTGCCAGCTCAACGGGAGGGCCGGCCGAGCAGTTCTTC

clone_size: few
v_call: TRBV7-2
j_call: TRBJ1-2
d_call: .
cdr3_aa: CASSPGQTYGYTF
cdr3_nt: TGTGCCAGCAGCCCCGGACAGACCTATGGCTACACCTTC

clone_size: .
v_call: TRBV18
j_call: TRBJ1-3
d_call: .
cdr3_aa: CASSPDRRGNTIYF
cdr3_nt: TGTGCCAGCTCACCGGACAGAAGGGGAAACACCATATATTTT

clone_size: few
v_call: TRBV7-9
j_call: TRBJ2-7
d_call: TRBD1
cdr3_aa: CASSYDRGTPYEQYF
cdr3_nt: TGTGCCAGCAGCTATGACAGGGGGACACCCTACGAGCAGTACTTC

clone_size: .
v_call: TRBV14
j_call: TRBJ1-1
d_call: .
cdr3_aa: CASSQALRVSEAFF
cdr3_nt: TGTGCCAGCAGCCAAGCCCTCAGGGTTAGTGAAGCTTTCTTT

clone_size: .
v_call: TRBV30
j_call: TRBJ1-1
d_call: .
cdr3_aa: CAWSVWGGTEAFF
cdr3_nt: TGTGCCTGGAGTGTTTGGGGGGGAACTGAAGCTTTCTTT

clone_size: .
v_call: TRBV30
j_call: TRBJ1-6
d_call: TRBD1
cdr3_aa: CAWRRDRGSYNSPLHF
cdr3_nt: TGTGCCTGGAGAAGAGACAGGGGCTCCTATAATTCACCCCTCCACTTT

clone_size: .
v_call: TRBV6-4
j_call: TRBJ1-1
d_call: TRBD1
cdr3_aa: CASSDSGDSPRTEAFF
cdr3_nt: TGTGCCAGCAGTGACTCGGGGGACAGCCCGAGGACTGAAGCTTTCTTT

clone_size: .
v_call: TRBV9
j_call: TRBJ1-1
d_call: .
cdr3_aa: CASSVDSEGPEAFF
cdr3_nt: TGTGCCAGCAGCGTAGATTCTGAGGGCCCTGAAGCTTTCTTT

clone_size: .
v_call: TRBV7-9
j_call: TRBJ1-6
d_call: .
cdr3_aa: CASSLGGLSPLHF
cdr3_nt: TGTGCCAGCAGCTTAGGGGGGCTATCACCCCTCCACTTT

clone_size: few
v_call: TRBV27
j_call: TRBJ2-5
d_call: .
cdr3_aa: CASSTQGQETQYF
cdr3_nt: TGTGCCAGCAGTACCCAGGGGCAGGAGACCCAGTACTTC

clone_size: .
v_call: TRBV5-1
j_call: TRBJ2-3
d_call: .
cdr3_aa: CASSHRHFTDTQYF
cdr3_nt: TGCGCCAGCAGCCATCGACACTTCACAGATACGCAGTATTTT

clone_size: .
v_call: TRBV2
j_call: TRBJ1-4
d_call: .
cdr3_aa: CASRDGNEKLFF
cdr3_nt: TGTGCCAGCAGAGACGGGAATGAAAAACTGTTTTTT

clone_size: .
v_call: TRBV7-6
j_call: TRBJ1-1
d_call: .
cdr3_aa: CASIDGGADTEAFF
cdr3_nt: TGTGCCAGCATCGATGGAGGGGCTGACACTGAAGCTTTCTTT

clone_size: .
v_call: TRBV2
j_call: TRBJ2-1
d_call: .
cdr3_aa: CASSVGRILEGTYNEQFF
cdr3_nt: TGTGCCAGCAGTGTGGGTCGAATTTTGGAGGGAACCTACAATGAGCAGTTCTTC

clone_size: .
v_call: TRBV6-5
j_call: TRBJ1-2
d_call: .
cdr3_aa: CASSSAGDGYTF
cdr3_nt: TGTGCCAGCAGTTCGGCAGGGGATGGCTACACCTTC

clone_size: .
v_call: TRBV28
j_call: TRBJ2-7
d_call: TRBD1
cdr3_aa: CASSLDRGTEQYF
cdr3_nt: TGTGCCAGCAGTTTGGACAGGGGAACCGAGCAGTACTTC

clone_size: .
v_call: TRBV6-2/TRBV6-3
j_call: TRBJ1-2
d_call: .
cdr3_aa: CASSYDLRPANYGYTF
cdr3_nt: TGTGCCAGCAGTTACGATTTGCGGCCAGCTAACTATGGCTACACCTTC

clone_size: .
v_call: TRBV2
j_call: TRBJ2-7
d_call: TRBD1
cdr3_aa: CASSSSPGGLYEQYF
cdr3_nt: TGTGCCAGCAGTTCTTCACCAGGGGGCCTCTACGAGCAGTACTTC

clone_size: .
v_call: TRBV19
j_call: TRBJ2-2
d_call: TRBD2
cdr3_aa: CASNPLAGSANTGELFF
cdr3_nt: TGTGCCAGTAACCCCCTAGCGGGGTCTGCGAACACCGGGGAGCTGTTTTTT

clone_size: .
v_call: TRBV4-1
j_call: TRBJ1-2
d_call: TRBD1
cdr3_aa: CASSQELQGQGLYGYTF
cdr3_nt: TGCGCCAGCAGCCAAGAATTACAGGGACAGGGACTCTATGGCTACACCTTC

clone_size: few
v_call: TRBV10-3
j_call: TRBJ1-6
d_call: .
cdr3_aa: CAIRGDNSPLHF
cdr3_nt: TGTGCCATCAGAGGGGATAATTCACCCCTCCACTTT

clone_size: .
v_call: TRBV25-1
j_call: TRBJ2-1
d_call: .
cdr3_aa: CASSESFRGGQFF
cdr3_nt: TGTGCCAGCAGTGAATCCTTTAGAGGGGGGCAGTTCTTC

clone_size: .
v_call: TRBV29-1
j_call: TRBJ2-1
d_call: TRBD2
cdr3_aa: CSVSGGDYNEQFF
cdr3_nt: TGCAGCGTTTCGGGGGGGGACTACAATGAGCAGTTCTTC

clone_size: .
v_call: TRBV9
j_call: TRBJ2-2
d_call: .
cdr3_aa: CASSVANPANTGELFF
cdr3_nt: TGTGCCAGCAGCGTAGCGAACCCAGCGAACACCGGGGAGCTGTTTTTT

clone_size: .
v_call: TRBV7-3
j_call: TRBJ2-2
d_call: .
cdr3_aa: CASSRFGGSNTGELFF
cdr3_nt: TGTGCCAGCAGCCGGTTCGGGGGTTCGAACACCGGGGAGCTGTTTTTT

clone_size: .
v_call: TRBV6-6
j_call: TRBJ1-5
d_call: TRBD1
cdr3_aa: CASSSTGASNQPQHF
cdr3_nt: TGTGCCAGCAGTTCGACAGGGGCCAGCAATCAGCCCCAGCATTTT

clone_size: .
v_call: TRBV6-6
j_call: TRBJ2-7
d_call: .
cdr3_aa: CASSLSSSSYEQYF
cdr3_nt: TGTGCCAGCAGTCTATCCTCGAGCTCCTACGAGCAGTACTTC

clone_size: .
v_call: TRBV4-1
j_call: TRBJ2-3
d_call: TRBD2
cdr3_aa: CASSQIAGGGDTQYF
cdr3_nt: TGCGCCAGCAGCCAGATAGCGGGGGGGGGAGATACGCAGTATTTT

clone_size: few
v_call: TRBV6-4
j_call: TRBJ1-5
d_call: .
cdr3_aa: CASSDSAGSNQPQHF
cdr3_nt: TGTGCCAGCAGTGACTCTGCGGGAAGCAATCAGCCCCAGCATTTT

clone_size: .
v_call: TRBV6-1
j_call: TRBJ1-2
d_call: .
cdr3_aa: CASSESGTYTF
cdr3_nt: TGTGCCAGCAGTGAAAGCGGGACCTACACCTTC

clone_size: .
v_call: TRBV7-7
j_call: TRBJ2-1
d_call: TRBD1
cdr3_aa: CASSPGQGVEQFF
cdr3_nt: TGTGCCAGCAGCCCGGGACAGGGAGTTGAGCAGTTCTTC

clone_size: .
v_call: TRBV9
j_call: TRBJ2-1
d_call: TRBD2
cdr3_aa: CASSDRTSLQYNEQFF
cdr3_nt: TGTGCCAGCAGCGATAGGACTAGCCTCCAATACAATGAGCAGTTCTTC

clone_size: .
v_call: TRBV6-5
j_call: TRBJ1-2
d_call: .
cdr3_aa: CASSYSPTGIDYGYTF
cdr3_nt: TGTGCCAGCAGTTACTCCCCAACCGGGATTGACTATGGCTACACCTTC

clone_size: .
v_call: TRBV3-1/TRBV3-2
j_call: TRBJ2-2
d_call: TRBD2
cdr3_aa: CASRRLADGDTGELFF
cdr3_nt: TGTGCCAGCAGACGACTAGCGGACGGGGACACCGGGGAGCTGTTTTTT

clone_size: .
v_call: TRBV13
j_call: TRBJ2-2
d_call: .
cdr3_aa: CASSFAGVGVNTGELFF
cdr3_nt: TGTGCCAGCAGCTTCGCCGGCGTGGGAGTCAACACCGGGGAGCTGTTTTTT

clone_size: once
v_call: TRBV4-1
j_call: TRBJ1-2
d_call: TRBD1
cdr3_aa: CASSPAARGRDYGYTF
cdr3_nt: TGCGCCAGCAGCCCGGCCGCGAGGGGGCGCGACTATGGCTACACCTTC

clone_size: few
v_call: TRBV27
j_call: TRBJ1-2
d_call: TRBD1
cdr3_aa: CASSPGQGSYGYTF
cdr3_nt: TGTGCCAGCAGCCCAGGACAGGGCTCATATGGCTACACCTTC

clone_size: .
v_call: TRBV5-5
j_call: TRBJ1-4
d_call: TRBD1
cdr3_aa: CASSTGQGAEKLFF
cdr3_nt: TGTGCCAGCAGCACCGGACAGGGGGCCGAAAAACTGTTTTTT

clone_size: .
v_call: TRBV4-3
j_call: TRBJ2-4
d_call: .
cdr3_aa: CASSPGKVLAKNIQYF
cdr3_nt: TGCGCCAGCTCCCCAGGGAAGGTCCTAGCCAAAAACATTCAGTACTTC

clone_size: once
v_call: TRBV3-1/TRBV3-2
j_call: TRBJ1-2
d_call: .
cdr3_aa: CASSRRFDQGGYTF
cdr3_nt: TGTGCCAGCAGCCGCAGGTTCGACCAGGGGGGCTACACCTTC

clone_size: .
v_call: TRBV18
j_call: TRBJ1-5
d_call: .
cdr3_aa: CASSVQENQPQHF
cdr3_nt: TGTGCCAGCTCAGTACAGGAGAATCAGCCCCAGCATTTT

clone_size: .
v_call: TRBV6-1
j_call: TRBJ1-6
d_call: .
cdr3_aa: CASSEGGERRSPLHF
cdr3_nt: TGTGCCAGCAGTGAAGGGGGGGAGAGGCGATCACCCCTCCACTTT

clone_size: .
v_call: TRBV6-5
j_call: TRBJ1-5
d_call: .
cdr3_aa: CASSSGGNSNQPQHF
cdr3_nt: TGTGCCAGCAGTTCGGGGGGGAATAGCAATCAGCCCCAGCATTTT

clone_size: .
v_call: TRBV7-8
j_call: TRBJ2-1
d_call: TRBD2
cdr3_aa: CASRLAVNEQFF
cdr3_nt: TGTGCCAGCAGGCTAGCGGTTAATGAGCAGTTCTTC